The 28 T cell receptor beta chains given below trace back to one sample, sequenced in a study of blood T cell repertoires in COVID-19. Assay used: immunoSEQ multiplex PCR; TCRdb lists only in-frame clones, some missing. In the table there are a few hundred thousand clones, about 90% of which are singletons. Specimen: peripheral blood. These receptors were taken from a woman aged 40 to 50 with acute or convalescent COVID-19.

The chain combines TRBV4-1 with TRBJ1-2, with 7 positions matching TRBD1. The germline CDR1 and CDR2 sequences are MGHRA and YSYEKL. J lost 0 bases, V lost 9 bases, and 10 bases had no gene match. The CDR3 runs to 15 residues. CDR3 sequence: CASAPTGVPNYGYTF. CDR3 bases: TGCGCCAGTGCCCCTACAGGGGTACCTAACTATGGCTACACCTTC.

The table lists this clone with a few counts. The chain carries TRBV12-3 or TRBV12-4 and TRBJ1-5; D gene uncertain. CDR3 length: 13 amino acids. Trimming shortened V by 5 bases and J by 5 bases, and 10 bases separated the two germline ends. The chain's CDR3 is CASSSSRDQPQHF. CDR3 DNA sequence: TGTGCCAGCAGTAGTAGCCGAGATCAGCCCCAGCATTTT.

The rearrangement joins TRBV9 to TRBJ1-5, with TRBD1 matching over 7 bases. This CDR3 spans 16 amino acids. Looked up from germline, CDR1 is SGDLS and CDR2 is YYNGEE. Trimming took 3 bases from V and 5 from J; bases not matched to a gene: 11. The DNA of the CDR3 is TGTGCCAGCAGCGAGGGAGTCGGAGGGGGCCATCAGCCCCAGCATTTT. Protein sequence: CASSEGVGGGHQPQHF.

This chain connects TRBV15 to TRBJ1-2; D is unresolved. This CDR3 contains 13 residues. The V and J ends lost 5 bases and 7 bases respectively, with 14 bases between them. Germline CDR1 LNHNV, CDR2 YYDKDF (reference sequence). The CDR3 coding sequence is TGTGCCACCAGCCGAGCTACGAATCGTGGCTACACCTTC. It codes for CATSRATNRGYTF.

The CDR3 DNA reads TGTGCCACCAGCAGAGACCCCCTCGGGACTAGCGGACAAGAGACCCAGTACTTC. Protein sequence: CATSRDPLGTSGQETQYF. The chain has TRBV15 and TRBJ2-5; TRBD2 agrees at 11 bases. CDR3 length: 18 amino acids. Per the germline V gene, CDR1 is LNHNV and CDR2 is YYDKDF (reference sequence). The trim removed 0 bases at V and 2 bases at J, leaving 8 bases unmatched.

The rearrangement uses TRBV11-2 and TRBJ2-5; TRBD2 aligns across 9 bases. CDR1 and CDR2 from the germline V gene are SGHAT and FQNNGV. V gave up 2 bases and J gave up 2 bases; unmatched junction bases: 6. The CDR3 extends over 16 amino acids. CDR3 DNA sequence: TGTGCCAGCAGCTTAATGGTAGCGGGAGCTCAAGAGACCCAGTACTTC. Its protein product is CASSLMVAGAQETQYF.

The chain carries TRBV10-3 and TRBJ2-5; perhaps TRBD2 as D (7 bases). Germline lookup yields CDR1 ENHRY and CDR2 SYGVKD. With 8 bases removed from V and 0 bases from J, the gap between germline ends came to 19 bases. This CDR3 contains 16 residues. This CDR3 reads CAIGRPGGGYQETQYF. CDR3 DNA sequence: TGTGCCATCGGACGCCCGGGGGGCGGGTACCAAGAGACCCAGTACTTC.

The chain combines TRBV23-1 with TRBJ1-5; D call uncertain. TRBV23-1 is filed as an ORF, its function uncertain. Trimming cost V 4 bases and J 3 bases, with 25 bases left between them. The CDR3 is 19 amino acids. The CDR3 DNA sequence: TGCGCCAGCAGTCGCAAAAGGGTTTCGGGGTATTATTCCAATCAGCCCCAGCATTTT. It encodes CASSRKRVSGYYSNQPQHF.

V and J are TRBV25-1 and TRBJ1-4, with 8 nucleotides matching TRBD1. From germline, CDR1 is MGHDK and CDR2 SYGVNS. With 4 bases clipped from V and 13 bases from J, the junction kept 5 bases outside the gene matches. CDR3 length equals 12 residues. CDR3 loop: CASSVTGGRLFF. In nucleotides, the CDR3 is TGTGCCAGCAGTGTAACAGGGGGGAGACTGTTTTTT.

The V and J genes are TRBV19 and TRBJ2-3; D might be TRBD1 (5 bases). The germline V and J ends were trimmed by 4 bases and 6 bases, with 17 bases remaining between them. Germline V gene sequence: CDR1 LNHDA, CDR2 SQIVND (reference sequence). The CDR3 loop spans 15 amino acids. The CDR3 DNA reads TGTGCCAGTAGTACCGACAGACTGATCATTGATACGCAGTATTTT. Encoded protein: CASSTDRLIIDTQYF.

This chain connects TRBV27 to TRBJ2-3; maybe TRBD1 (7 bases). CDR3 length equals 15 residues. Deletions cut 7 bases from V and 4 bases from J, with 18 bases between. Germline values: CDR1 MNHEY, CDR2 SMNVEV (reference sequence). The CDR3 DNA follows: TGTGCCAGCACCCGGGGCAGGGGGGTAGCAGATACGCAGTATTTT. It encodes CASTRGRGVADTQYF.

CDR3 bases: TGTGCCAGCAGTTCCTCCCCTTGGACAGGGGGAGCTAACTATGGCTACACCTTC. Translated: CASSSSPWTGGANYGYTF. This chain uses TRBV27 with TRBJ1-2; 10 bases agree with TRBD1. V lost 4 bases to trimming and J lost 0 bases; unmatched junction nucleotides: 11. Germline CDR1 and CDR2: MNHEY and SMNVEV (reference sequence). This CDR3 spans 18 amino acids.

J is TRBJ2-2 and V is TRBV9; D remains ambiguous. Trimming took off 8 bases at V and 2 bases at J, with 13 bases between the two ends. Germline-derived CDR1 and CDR2 are SGDLS and YYNGEE. CDR3 size: 14 residues. CDR3 sequence reads: CASGRFFNTGELFF. In DNA, the CDR3 is TGTGCCAGTGGTCGGTTCTTTAACACCGGGGAGCTGTTTTTT.

V and J are TRBV19 and TRBJ1-1; perhaps TRBD1 as D (6 bases). This CDR3 spans 16 amino acids. The germline V and J ends were trimmed by 2 bases and 0 bases, with 13 bases remaining between them. The germline V gene has CDR1 LNHDA and CDR2 SQIVND (reference sequence). CDR3 protein: CASSIRVDSMNTEAFF. The CDR3, as DNA: TGTGCCAGTAGTATAAGGGTGGACAGCATGAACACTGAAGCTTTCTTT.

V usage is TRBV12-3 or TRBV12-4 and J usage is TRBJ2-2; D is perhaps TRBD1 (6 bases). This CDR3 comprises 13 residues. The ends were cut back, 5 bases at V and 6 bases at J, with 10 bases in the middle. DNA of the CDR3: TGTGCCAGCAGTCACAGGGACGCCGGGGAGCTGTTTTTT. It codes for CASSHRDAGELFF.

This chain links TRBV5-8 with TRBJ1-1; 7 nucleotides line up with TRBD1. After removal of 4 bases from V and 1 base from J, the junction contained 13 bases not matched to a gene. CDR3 length equals 17 residues. Per the germline V gene, CDR1 is SGHTS and CDR2 is YDEGEE. For the CDR3, the DNA is TGTGCCAGCAGCCAAATTTTTACAGGGGTGGCGAACACTGAAGCTTTCTTT. Translating it yields CASSQIFTGVANTEAFF.

This clone was observed a few times. This sequence joins TRBV7-2 and TRBJ1-1, with 9 bases identical to TRBD1. This CDR3 region has 14 residues. Looked up from germline, CDR1 is SGHTA and CDR2 is FQGNSA. Germline trimming cut 6 bases from V and 0 bases from J; bases unmatched to any gene: 2. The CDR3 region is CASRDRGMNTEAFF. The CDR3 DNA reads as TGTGCCAGCAGGGACAGGGGAATGAACACTGAAGCTTTCTTT.

CDR3: CASKVAGENTGELFF. The CDR3 region has the DNA TGTGCCAGCAAGGTAGCGGGGGAAAACACCGGGGAGCTGTTTTTT. The genes are TRBV25-1 and TRBJ2-2, with 9 bases fitting TRBD2. CDR3 size: 15 residues. Trimming removed 7 bases from V and 2 bases from J; junction bases left unmatched: 5. The germline CDR1 and CDR2 sequences are MGHDK and SYGVNS.

V gene TRBV3-1 (or the pseudogene TRBV3-2) combines with J gene TRBJ2-1; 11 nucleotides line up with TRBD1. Germline CDR1 is LGHDT and CDR2 is YNNKEL (reference sequence). The ends lost 4 bases at V and 4 bases at J; junction bases unmatched: 12. The CDR3 sequence is 18 residues long. DNA for the CDR3: TGTGCCAGCAGCCGGTCTCCTCCCGGGACAGGGGGATACAATGAGCAGTTCTTC. As protein: CASSRSPPGTGGYNEQFF.

This clone was found a few times. The gene calls are TRBV6-5 and TRBJ1-1; a weak D match, TRBD1 (5 bases). V was cut by 4 bases and J by 1 base, with 16 bases left in between. The germline V gene encodes CDR1 MNHEY and CDR2 SVGAGI. The CDR3 contains 16 residues. CDR3 loop: CASSSDRKRWNTEAFF. CDR3 DNA: TGTGCCAGCAGTTCCGACAGAAAGAGGTGGAACACTGAAGCTTTCTTT.

This chain connects TRBV28 to TRBJ1-5; tentative D call: TRBD1 (6 bases). Germline-derived CDR1 and CDR2 are MDHEN and SYDVKM. The CDR3 contains 15 residues. V lost 6 bases, J lost 5 bases, and 17 bases lay in between. CDR3 sequence (DNA): TGTGCCAGCAGCCCCAGGGGCTCGGTTCATCAGCCCCAGCATTTT. Its translation is CASSPRGSVHQPQHF.

The chain uses TRBV30 and TRBJ1-3; D is undetermined. The CDR3 covers 15 residues. Trimming took off 2 bases at V and 0 bases at J, with 11 bases between the two ends. Germline values: CDR1 GTSNPN, CDR2 SVGIG (reference sequence). CDR3 sequence (DNA): TGTGCCTGGAGTTGGAGGAGGAGCTCTGGAAACACCATATATTTT. Its translation is CAWSWRRSSGNTIYF.

The chain is built from TRBV12-3 or TRBV12-4 and TRBJ1-6; TRBD1 agrees at 10 bases. The trim removed 3 bases at V and 15 bases at J, leaving 5 bases unmatched. The CDR3 has 13 residues. In DNA, the CDR3 is TGTGCCAGCAGTTTGGCTCGGACAGGGGGCCTCCACTTT. Its translation: CASSLARTGGLHF.

J is TRBJ2-3 and V is TRBV5-1, with 7 bases fitting TRBD1. Trimming removed 0 bases from V and 6 bases from J; junction bases left unmatched: 4. The CDR3 sequence is 14 residues long. Germline V gives CDR1 SGHRS, CDR2 YFSETQ. CDR3 amino acids: CASSLAGQPDTQYF. For the CDR3, the DNA is TGCGCCAGCAGCTTGGCGGGACAGCCGGATACGCAGTATTTT. Based on the CDR3 plus reference TRBV5-1 and TRBJ2-3, the full variable domain is KAGVTQTPRYLIKTRGQQVTLSCSPISGHRSVSWYQQTPGQGLQFLFEYFSETQRNKGNFPGRFSGRQFSNSRSEMNVSTLELGDSALYLCASSLAGQPDTQYFGPGTRLTVL.

V usage is TRBV9 and J usage is TRBJ1-6; D gene unclear. This CDR3 is 15 amino acids long. Trimming pared 0 bases from V and 9 bases from J, leaving 13 bases between. Germline V gives CDR1 SGDLS, CDR2 YYNGEE. DNA for the CDR3: TGTGCCAGCAGCGTAGATTCCTGGGCCGCTTCACCCCTCCACTTT. Its protein product is CASSVDSWAASPLHF.

Concerning this clone itself: One junction end does not reproduce the germline sequence, and a read error may be involved. The chain carries TRBV7-8 and TRBJ1-2; D may be TRBD1 (5 bases). In germline, CDR1 is SGHVS, CDR2 FQNEAQ. The CDR3 contains 18 residues. CDR3 region: CASSALKEGLLSLYGHTF. The DNA of the CDR3 is TGTGCCAGCAGCGCGCTAAAAGAGGGACTGCTTAGCCTTTATGGCCACACCTTC.

A note on this clone: Other nucleotide sequences in the sample specify the same CDR3. The chain employs TRBV7-9 and TRBJ1-5, with D perhaps TRBD1 (6 bases). Between the trimmed V and J ends, which lost 5 bases and 1 base, there was a span of 9 bases. The CDR3 length is 14 residues. The germline V gene encodes CDR1 SEHNR and CDR2 FQNEAQ (reference sequence). CDR3 sequence: CASSLGQSNQPQHF. The CDR3 DNA reads as TGTGCCAGCAGCCTAGGACAGAGCAATCAGCCCCAGCATTTT. Full variable domain (remainder filled in from reference TRBV7-9 and TRBJ1-5): DTGVSQNPRHKITKRGQNVTFRCDPISEHNRLYWYRQTLGQGPEFLTYFQNEAQLEKSRLLSDRFSAERPKGSFSTLEIQRTEQGDSAMYLCASSLGQSNQPQHFGDGTRLSIL.

The chain uses TRBV30 and TRBJ1-6; D is unclear. Trimming took 3 bases from V and 10 from J, leaving 7 bases between them. This CDR3 is built from 11 residues. Germline values: CDR1 GTSNPN, CDR2 SVGIG (reference sequence). The CDR3 nucleotides read TGTGCCTGGAGCGCGGGGTCACCCCTCCACTTT. Translating gives CAWSAGSPLHF.